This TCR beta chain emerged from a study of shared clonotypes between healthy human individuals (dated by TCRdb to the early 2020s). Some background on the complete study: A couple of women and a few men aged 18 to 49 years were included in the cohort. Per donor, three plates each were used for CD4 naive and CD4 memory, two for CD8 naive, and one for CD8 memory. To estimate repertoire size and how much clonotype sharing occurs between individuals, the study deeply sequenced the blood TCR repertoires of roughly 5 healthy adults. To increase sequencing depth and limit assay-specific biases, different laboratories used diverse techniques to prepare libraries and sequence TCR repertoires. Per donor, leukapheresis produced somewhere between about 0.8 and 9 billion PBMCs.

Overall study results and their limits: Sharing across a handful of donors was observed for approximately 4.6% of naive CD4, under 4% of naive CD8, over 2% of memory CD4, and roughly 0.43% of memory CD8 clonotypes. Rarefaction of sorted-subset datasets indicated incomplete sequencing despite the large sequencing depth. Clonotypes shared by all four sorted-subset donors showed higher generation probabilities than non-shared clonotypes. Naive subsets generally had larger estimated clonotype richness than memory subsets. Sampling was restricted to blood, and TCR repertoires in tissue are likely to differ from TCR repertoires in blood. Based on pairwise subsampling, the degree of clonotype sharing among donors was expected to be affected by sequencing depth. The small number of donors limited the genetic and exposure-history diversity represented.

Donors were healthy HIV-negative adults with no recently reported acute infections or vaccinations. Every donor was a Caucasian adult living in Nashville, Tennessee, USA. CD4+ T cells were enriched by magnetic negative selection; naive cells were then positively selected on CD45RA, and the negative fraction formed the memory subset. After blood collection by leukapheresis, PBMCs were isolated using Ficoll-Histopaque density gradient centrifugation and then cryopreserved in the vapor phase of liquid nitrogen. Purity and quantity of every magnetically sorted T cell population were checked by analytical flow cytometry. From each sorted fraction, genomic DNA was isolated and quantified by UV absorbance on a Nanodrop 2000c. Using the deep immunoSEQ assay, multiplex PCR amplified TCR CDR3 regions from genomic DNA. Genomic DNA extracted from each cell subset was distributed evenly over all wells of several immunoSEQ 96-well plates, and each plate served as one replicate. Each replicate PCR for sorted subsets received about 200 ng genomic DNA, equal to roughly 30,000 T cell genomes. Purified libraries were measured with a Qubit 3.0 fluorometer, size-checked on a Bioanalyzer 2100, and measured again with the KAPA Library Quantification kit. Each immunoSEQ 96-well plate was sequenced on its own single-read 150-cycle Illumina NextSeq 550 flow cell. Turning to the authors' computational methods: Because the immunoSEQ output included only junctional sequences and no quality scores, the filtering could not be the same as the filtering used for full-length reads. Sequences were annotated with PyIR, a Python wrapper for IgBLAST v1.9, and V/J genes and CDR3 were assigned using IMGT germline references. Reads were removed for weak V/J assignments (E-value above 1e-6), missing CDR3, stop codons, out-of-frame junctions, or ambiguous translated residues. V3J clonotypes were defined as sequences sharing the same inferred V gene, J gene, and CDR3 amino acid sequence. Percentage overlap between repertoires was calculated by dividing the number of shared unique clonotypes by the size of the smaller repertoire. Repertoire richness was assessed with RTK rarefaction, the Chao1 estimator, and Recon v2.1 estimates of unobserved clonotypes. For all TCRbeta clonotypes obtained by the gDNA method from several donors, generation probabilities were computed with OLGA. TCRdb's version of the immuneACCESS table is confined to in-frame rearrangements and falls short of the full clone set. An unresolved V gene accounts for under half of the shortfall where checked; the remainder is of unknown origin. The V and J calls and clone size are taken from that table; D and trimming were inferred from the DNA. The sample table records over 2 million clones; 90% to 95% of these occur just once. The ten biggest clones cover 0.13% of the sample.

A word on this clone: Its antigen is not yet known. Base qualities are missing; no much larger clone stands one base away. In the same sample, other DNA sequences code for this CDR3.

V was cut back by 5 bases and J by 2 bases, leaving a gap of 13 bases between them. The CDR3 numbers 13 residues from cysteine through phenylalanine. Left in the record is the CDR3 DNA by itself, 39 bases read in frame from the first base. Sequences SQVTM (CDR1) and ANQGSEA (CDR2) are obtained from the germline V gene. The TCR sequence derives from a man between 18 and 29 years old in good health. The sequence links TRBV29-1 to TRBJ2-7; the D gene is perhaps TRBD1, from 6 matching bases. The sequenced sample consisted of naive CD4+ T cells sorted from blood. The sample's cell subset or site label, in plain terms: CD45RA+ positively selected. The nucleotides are TGCAGCGTTTCCGGGACACTCACCTACGAGCAGTACTTC. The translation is CSVSGTLTYEQYF.